This T cell receptor (beta chain) was captured by sequencing in a study of cytomegalovirus exposure and HLA in healthy donors. The V gene's germline CDR1 is KGHSH and CDR2 LQKENI. The trim removed 0 bases at V and 1 base at J, leaving 4 bases unmatched. The CDR3 contains 17 residues. The repertoire was sequenced with immunoSEQ multiplex PCR; TCRdb's copy has only in-frame clones and lacks some. Counted here are roughly 67,000 clones, around 93% occurring once; the ten biggest clones make up roughly 3.1%. The sample taken for sequencing was PBMCs. This receptor was identified in a man aged 18-30 years in good health and CMV-seronegative. The J gene is TRBJ2-1, the V gene TRBV18, with 9 bases lining up with TRBD2. The CDR3, as DNA: TGTGCCAGCTCACCACCGGGGGCGGGAGGGTCCTACAATGAGCAGTTCTTC. Translated, it gives CASSPPGAGGSYNEQFF.